This TCR beta chain was captured in a study of blood T cell repertoires in COVID-19. Study at large: Samples representing acute and convalescent COVID-19 were sourced from the United States, Italy and Spain. Sample material is recorded as cDNA or gDNA derived from T cells, B-cell-depleted T cells, or PBMCs.

While infection was still active, Seattle patients were enrolled and then followed longitudinally. Sequencing was performed with immunoSEQ multiplex PCR; in TCRdb, only in-frame clones are kept and a portion is missing. The data show tens of thousands of clones, roughly 72% seen once. The receptor was derived from a woman in her 70s with COVID-19, enrolled during active disease. Sequenced sample: peripheral blood.

The CDR3 region has the DNA TGTGCCAGTACTTCCTTAGGGACAGGGCGGGCTGAAGCTTTCTTT. Translation gives CASTSLGTGRAEAFF. This chain links TRBV19 with TRBJ1-1; 9 bases agree with TRBD1. V was pared by 7 bases and J by 6 bases, with 12 bases of the junction left unmatched. Germline V gene lookup returns CDR1 LNHDA and CDR2 SQIVND (reference sequence). The length of the CDR3 is 15 residues.